Only a few counts were recorded for the clone carrying this TCR beta chain. As yet, its antigen is unknown. Treatment denoted: 10-day PBMC culture with coronavirus spike peptide pools or control peptides (ViraFEST assay). Fresh replacement IL-2 medium substituted for half the medium on days 3 and 7. The Oncomine TCR Beta short-read assay generated sequence data from the DNA of cultured CD4+ T cells. TCRdb re-analysed the PCR reads in MiXCR, keeping a single row per CDR3 protein. The sample carries around 19,000 distinct CDR3 sequences, approximately 46% recorded once. Trimming cost V 0 bases and J 8 bases, with 8 bases left between them. CDR1 and CDR2 from the germline V gene are DFQATT and SNEGSKA (reference sequence). The CDR3 covers 13 residues. This record belongs to a study of vaccination and CD4 T cells after COVID-19. Points from the study as a whole: Spike mono-reactivity was shown by 304 of 307 vaccine-specific clones in convalescent patients.

The rearrangement uses TRBV20-1 and TRBJ1-6, with a weak D call TRBD1 (6 bases). Sequencing used CD4+ T cells from blood, cultured in vitro, obtained before SARS-CoV-2 vaccination. This TCR came from a human donor who had recovered from COVID-19. The CDR3 DNA follows: TGCAGTGCTAGAGATTACAGGGATTCACCCCTCCACTTT. Its translation is CSARDYRDSPLHF.